The next 2 T cell receptor beta chains were all read from a single sample in a study of cytomegalovirus exposure and HLA in healthy donors. The PCR contained 60 Vbeta and 13 Jbeta primers. Using immunoSEQ multiplex PCR, the repertoire was profiled, and TCRdb retains in-frame clones only, with some absent. The sample shows 110,000 or so clones, approximately 76% of them seen only once. Sequencing was done on a sample of PBMCs. These receptors originate from a middle-aged man in good health and CMV-seronegative.

In regard to this clone: Other DNA sequences within the sample encode an identical CDR3. The chain couples TRBV4-3 to TRBJ1-2; D is unclear. Germline loops: CDR1 LGHNA, CDR2 YSLEER. This CDR3 contains 15 residues. Trimming took 1 base from V and 7 from J, leaving 16 bases between them. In nucleotides, the CDR3 is TGCGCCAGCAGCCAAGTTTTAGCGGCATGCTGTGGCTACACCTTC. Amino acids: CASSQVLAACCGYTF.

This clone was counted a few times. The chain uses TRBV7-2 and TRBJ1-4, with TRBD1 matching 12 bases. Germline values: CDR1 SGHTA, CDR2 FQGNSA. CDR3 length equals 14 residues. Trimming cost V 4 bases and J 7 bases; bases outside gene matches: 1. The CDR3 region is CASSWDRGLEKLFF. In DNA, the CDR3 is TGTGCCAGCAGCTGGGACAGGGGGCTTGAAAAACTGTTTTTT.